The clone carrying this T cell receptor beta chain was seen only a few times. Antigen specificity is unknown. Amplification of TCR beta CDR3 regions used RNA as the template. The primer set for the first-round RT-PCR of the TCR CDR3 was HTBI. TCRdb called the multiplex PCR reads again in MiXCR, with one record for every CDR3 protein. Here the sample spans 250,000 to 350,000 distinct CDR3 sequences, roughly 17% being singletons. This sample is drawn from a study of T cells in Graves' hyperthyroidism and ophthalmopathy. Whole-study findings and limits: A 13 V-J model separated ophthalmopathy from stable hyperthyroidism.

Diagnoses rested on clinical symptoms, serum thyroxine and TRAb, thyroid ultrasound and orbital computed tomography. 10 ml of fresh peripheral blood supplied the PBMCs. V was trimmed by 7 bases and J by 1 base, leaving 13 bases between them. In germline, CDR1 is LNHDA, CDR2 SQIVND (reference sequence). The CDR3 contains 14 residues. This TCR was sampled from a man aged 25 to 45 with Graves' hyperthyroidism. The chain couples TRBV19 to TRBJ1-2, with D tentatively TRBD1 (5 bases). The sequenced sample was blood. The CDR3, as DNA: TGTGCCAGTATGGGGCGCGGAGATAACTATGGCTACACCTTC. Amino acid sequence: CASMGRGDNYGYTF.